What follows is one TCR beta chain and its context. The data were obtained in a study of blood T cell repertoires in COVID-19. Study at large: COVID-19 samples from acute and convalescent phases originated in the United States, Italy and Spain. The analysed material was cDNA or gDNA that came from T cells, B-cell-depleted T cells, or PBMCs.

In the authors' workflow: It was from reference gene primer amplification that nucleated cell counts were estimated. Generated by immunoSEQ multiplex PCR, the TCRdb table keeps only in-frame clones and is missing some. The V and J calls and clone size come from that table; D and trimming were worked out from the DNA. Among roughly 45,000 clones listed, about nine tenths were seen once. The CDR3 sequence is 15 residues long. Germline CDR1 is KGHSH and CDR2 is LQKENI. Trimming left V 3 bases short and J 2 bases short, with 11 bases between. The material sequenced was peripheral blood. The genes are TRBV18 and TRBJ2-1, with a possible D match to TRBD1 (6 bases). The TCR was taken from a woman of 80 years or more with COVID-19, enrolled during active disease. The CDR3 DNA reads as TGTGCCAGCTCACCTAGGACAGTTACCTACAATGAGCAGTTCTTC. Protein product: CASSPRTVTYNEQFF.